Below, 9 T cell receptor beta chains from the same sample are listed, as sequenced in a study of regulatory T cells in long-lasting Graves disease. Assembly of TCR beta libraries relied on iRepertoire HTBI primers together with Arm-PCR of CDR3 regions. TCRdb recomputed calls from the multiplex PCR reads with MiXCR, one row per CDR3 protein. The table shows over 500,000 distinct CDR3 sequences, with about 16% occurring only once. Time point described: newly diagnosed GD, antithyroid drugs for less than 3 months. The TCR library was made from RNA extracted from PBMCs. A further study also used this sample, focusing on T cells in Graves' hyperthyroidism and ophthalmopathy.

The sample here was peripheral blood mononuclear cells (PBMCs), taken at new diagnosis, from a patient treated with antithyroid drugs. The source of these receptors is a young man with Graves disease.

In its sample, this clonotype was seen many times. The chain combines TRBV27 with TRBJ2-1; 7 bases are shared with TRBD2. The CDR3 extends over 15 amino acids. V was clipped by 2 bases and J by 8 bases; unmatched bases: 9. Germline assignment: CDR1 MNHEY and CDR2 SMNVEV (reference sequence). The CDR3 coding sequence is TGTGCCAGCAGTTTAATCCGGGAGGCGGTTCATGAGCAGTTCTTC. It codes for CASSLIREAVHEQFF.

This clonotype has just a few counts. The rearrangement uses TRBV27 and TRBJ2-3, with D perhaps assigned TRBD1 or TRBD2 (5 bases each). Looked up from germline, CDR1 is MNHEY and CDR2 is SMNVEV (reference sequence). This CDR3 region has 15 residues. V lost 5 bases to trimming and J lost 3 bases, with 15 bases between them. The CDR3 nucleotides are TGTGCCAGCAGTCTCGGGGCAGGGTGGACAGATACGCAGTATTTT. Translated: CASSLGAGWTDTQYF.

The sample holds many counts of this clonotype. V gene TRBV7-2 combines with J gene TRBJ2-1, with TRBD2 as a possible D gene (5 bases). The germline V gene has CDR1 SGHTA and CDR2 FQGNSA. This CDR3 has 16 amino acids. The V end lost 2 bases, the J end lost 0 bases, and 11 bases lay between the germline ends. The CDR3 DNA reads TGTGCCAGCAGCTTATCTGGAGCGGTCTCCTACAATGAGCAGTTCTTC. Amino acid sequence: CASSLSGAVSYNEQFF. Supplemented by reference TRBV7-2 and TRBJ2-1, the full variable domain reads GAGVSQSPSNKVTEKGKDVELRCDPISGHTALYWYRQSLGQGLEFLIYFQGNSAPDKSGLPSDRFSAERTGGSVSTLTIQRTQQEDSAVYLCASSLSGAVSYNEQFFGPGTRLTVL.

This clonotype was detected ten times or more. The chain recombines TRBV20-1 with TRBJ2-1; D unresolved. Germline V lookup: CDR1 DFQATT, CDR2 SNEGSKA (reference sequence). The V end was cut by 6 bases, the J end by 10 bases, with 19 bases between. The CDR3 is made up of 13 amino acids. CDR3 coding DNA: TGCAGTGCCAGTCGATACAGCCACGGGGAGCAGTTCTTC. It specifies CSASRYSHGEQFF.

This clonotype has more than one count but fewer than ten. V is TRBV6-2 or TRBV6-3 and J is TRBJ2-6; no firm D call. Germline lookup yields CDR1 MNHEY and CDR2 SVGEGT. V dropped 8 bases and J dropped 2 bases, with 13 bases sitting between them. The CDR3 runs to 15 residues. The CDR3 bases are TGTGCCAGCGGTTGGAGTTACCCTGGGGCCAACGTCCTGACTTTC. This gives the protein CASGWSYPGANVLTF.

The sample holds many counts of this clonotype. The chain links TRBV10-3 to TRBJ1-5, with 7 bases that match TRBD1. CDR1 ENHRY and CDR2 SYGVKD come from the germline V gene. This CDR3 region has 15 residues. The V gene end was trimmed by 3 bases and the J gene end by 4 bases; junction bases not matched to a gene: 6. For the CDR3, the DNA is TGTGCCATCAGTGACCCCGACAGGGCGAATCAGCCCCAGCATTTT. Its translation is CAISDPDRANQPQHF.

In its sample, this clonotype was seen a few times. The genes are TRBV20-1 and TRBJ2-7; tentative D call: TRBD2 (7 bases). Germline CDR1 is DFQATT and CDR2 is SNEGSKA (reference sequence). Trimming removed 0 bases at V and 2 bases at J, with 17 bases between. The CDR3 runs to 16 residues. This chain's CDR3 is CSARELGGGGTYEQYF. The DNA for the CDR3 is TGCAGTGCTAGAGAGTTAGGGGGAGGGGGGACCTACGAGCAGTACTTC.

This clonotype has a count of ten or more. The genes are TRBV7-9 and TRBJ2-1, with unresolved D. The CDR3 covers 16 residues. The V end was cut by 4 bases, the J end by 6 bases, with 19 bases between. Germline values: CDR1 SEHNR, CDR2 FQNEAQ (reference sequence). The CDR3 region is CASSSSADRIPNEQFF. CDR3 coding DNA: TGTGCCAGCAGCTCGTCGGCGGACCGAATTCCCAATGAGCAGTTCTTC.

This clonotype has ten or more counts. The chain uses TRBV7-9 and TRBJ2-5; TRBD1 matches 10 bases. Germline assignment: CDR1 SEHNR and CDR2 FQNEAQ (reference sequence). The CDR3 extends over 17 amino acids. With 5 bases clipped from V and 3 bases from J, the junction kept 12 bases outside the gene matches. The CDR3 here is CASSTPPGGTGEETQYF. The CDR3 DNA follows: TGTGCCAGCAGCACGCCCCCGGGAGGGACAGGGGAAGAGACCCAGTACTTC.